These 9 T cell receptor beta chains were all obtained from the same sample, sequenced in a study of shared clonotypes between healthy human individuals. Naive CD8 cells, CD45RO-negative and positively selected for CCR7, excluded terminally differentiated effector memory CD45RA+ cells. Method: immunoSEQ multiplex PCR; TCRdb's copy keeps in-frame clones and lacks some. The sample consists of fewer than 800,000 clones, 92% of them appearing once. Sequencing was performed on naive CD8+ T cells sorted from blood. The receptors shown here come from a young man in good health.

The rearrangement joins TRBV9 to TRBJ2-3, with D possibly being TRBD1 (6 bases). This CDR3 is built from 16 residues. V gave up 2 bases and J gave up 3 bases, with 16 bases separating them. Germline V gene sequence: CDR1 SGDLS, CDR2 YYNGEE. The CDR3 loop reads CASSVTGRHGTDTQYF. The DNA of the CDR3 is TGTGCCAGCAGCGTTACAGGGCGCCATGGGACAGATACGCAGTATTTT.

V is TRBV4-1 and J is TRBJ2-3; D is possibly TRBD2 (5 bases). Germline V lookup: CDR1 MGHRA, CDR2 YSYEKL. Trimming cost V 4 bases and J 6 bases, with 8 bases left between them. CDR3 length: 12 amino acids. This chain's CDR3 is CASSRGSDTQYF. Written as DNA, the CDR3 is TGCGCCAGCAGCCGAGGGTCCGATACGCAGTATTTT.

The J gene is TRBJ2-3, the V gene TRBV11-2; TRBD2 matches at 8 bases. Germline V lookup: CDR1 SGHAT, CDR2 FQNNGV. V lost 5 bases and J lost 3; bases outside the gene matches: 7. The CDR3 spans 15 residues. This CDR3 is CASSVSGSQTDTQYF. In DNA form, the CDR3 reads TGTGCCAGCAGCGTGAGCGGGAGTCAAACAGATACGCAGTATTTT.

The DNA of the CDR3 is TGTGCCAGCAGCCCCCGCCCAAACCAAGAGACCCAGTACTTC. This sequence encodes CASSPRPNQETQYF. This chain uses TRBV7-2 with TRBJ2-5; unclear D gene. The V end was cut by 5 bases, the J end by 0 bases, with 10 bases between. The CDR3 loop spans 14 amino acids. Germline V lookup: CDR1 SGHTA, CDR2 FQGNSA. Filled out from reference TRBV7-2 and TRBJ2-5, the complete variable domain reads GAGVSQSPSNKVTEKGKDVELRCDPISGHTALYWYRQSLGQGLEFLIYFQGNSAPDKSGLPSDRFSAERTGGSVSTLTIQRTQQEDSAVYLCASSPRPNQETQYFGPGTRLLVL.

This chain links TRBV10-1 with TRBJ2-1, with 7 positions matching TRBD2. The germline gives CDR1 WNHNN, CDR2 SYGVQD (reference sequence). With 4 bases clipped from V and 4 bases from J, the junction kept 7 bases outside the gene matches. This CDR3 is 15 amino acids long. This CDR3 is CASSGGREGYNEQFF. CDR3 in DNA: TGCGCCAGCAGTGGAGGCAGGGAGGGGTACAATGAGCAGTTCTTC.

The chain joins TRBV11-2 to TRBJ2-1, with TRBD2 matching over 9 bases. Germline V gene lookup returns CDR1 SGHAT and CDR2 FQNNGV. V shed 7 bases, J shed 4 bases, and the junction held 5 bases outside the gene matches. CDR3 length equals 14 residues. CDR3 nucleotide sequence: TGTGCCAGCAAACCGGGACTAGCATACAATGAGCAGTTCTTC. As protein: CASKPGLAYNEQFF.

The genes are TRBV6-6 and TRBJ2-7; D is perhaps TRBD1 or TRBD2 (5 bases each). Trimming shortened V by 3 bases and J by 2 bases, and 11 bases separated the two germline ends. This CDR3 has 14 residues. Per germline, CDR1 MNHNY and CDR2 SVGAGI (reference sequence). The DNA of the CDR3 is TGTGCCAGCAGTTATCAGAGGGGACCCTACGAGCAGTACTTC. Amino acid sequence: CASSYQRGPYEQYF.

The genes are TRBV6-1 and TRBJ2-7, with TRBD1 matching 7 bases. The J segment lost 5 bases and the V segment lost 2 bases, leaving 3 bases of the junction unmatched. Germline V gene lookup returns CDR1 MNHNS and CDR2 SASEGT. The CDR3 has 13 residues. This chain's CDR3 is CASSELGTDEQYF. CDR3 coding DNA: TGTGCCAGCAGTGAATTGGGGACAGACGAGCAGTACTTC.

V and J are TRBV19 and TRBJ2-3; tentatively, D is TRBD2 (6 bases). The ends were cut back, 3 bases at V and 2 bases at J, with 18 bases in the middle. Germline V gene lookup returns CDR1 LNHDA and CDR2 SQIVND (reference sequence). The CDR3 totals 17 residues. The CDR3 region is CASSIGWGDGPTDTQYF. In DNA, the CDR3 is TGTGCCAGTAGTATCGGATGGGGGGACGGACCCACAGATACGCAGTATTTT. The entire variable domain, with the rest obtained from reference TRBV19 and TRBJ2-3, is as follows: DGGITQSPKYLFRKEGQNVTLSCEQNLNHDAMYWYRQDPGQGLRLIYYSQIVNDFQKGDIAEGYSVSREKKESFPLTVTSAQKNPTAFYLCASSIGWGDGPTDTQYFGPGTRLTVL.